This T cell receptor beta chain comes out of a study of shared clonotypes between healthy human individuals. The table came from immunoSEQ multiplex PCR; TCRdb's copy has only in-frame clones and leaves some out. This table has roughly 1 million clones, about 80% appearing once. V shed 0 bases and J 3 bases; nucleotides not matched to a gene: 2. Germline CDR1 is MNHEY and CDR2 is SVGAGI. The CDR3 is made up of 16 amino acids. The chain is built from TRBV6-5 and TRBJ2-1; 10 nucleotides match TRBD2. This clonotype originated in a young man in good health. Some clones in this sample may be carry-over from other donors' samples. The material sequenced was memory CD4+ T cells from PBMCs. As to subset: CD45RA-negative fraction. The CDR3 protein is CASSYSASGSYNEQFF. In DNA form, the CDR3 reads TGTGCCAGCAGTTACTCAGCTAGCGGGAGCTACAATGAGCAGTTCTTC.